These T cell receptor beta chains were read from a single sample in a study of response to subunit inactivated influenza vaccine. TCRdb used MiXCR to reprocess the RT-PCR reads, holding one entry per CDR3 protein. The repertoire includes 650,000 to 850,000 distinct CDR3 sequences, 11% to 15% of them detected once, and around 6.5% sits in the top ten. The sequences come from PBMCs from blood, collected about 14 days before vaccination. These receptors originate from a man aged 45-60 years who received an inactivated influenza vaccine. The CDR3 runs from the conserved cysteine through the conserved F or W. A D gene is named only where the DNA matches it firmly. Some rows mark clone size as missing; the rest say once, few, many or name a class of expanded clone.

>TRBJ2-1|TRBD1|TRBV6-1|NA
CASGRPGQGAPGDSEQFF
TGTGCCAGCGGTCGGCCGGGACAGGGGGCTCCTGGGGATTCTGAGCAGTTCTTC
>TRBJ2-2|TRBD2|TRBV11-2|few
CASSFQAGGNTGELFF
TGTGCCAGCAGCTTTCAAGCGGGGGGCAACACCGGGGAGCTGTTTTTT
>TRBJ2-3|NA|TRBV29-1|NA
CSVESRGTDTQYF
TGCAGCGTTGAGAGTAGGGGCACAGATACGCAGTATTTT
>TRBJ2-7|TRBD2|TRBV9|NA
CASSKGLASYEQYF
TGTGCCAGCAGCAAGGGACTAGCCTCCTACGAGCAGTACTTC
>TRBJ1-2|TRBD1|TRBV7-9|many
CASSLGQGFGYTF
TGTGCCAGCAGCCTCGGACAGGGTTTCGGCTACACCTTC
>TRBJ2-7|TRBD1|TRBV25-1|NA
CASLGTASYEQYF
TGTGCCAGCCTGGGGACAGCCTCCTACGAGCAGTACTTC
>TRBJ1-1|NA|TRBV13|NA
CASSGETGSAEAFF
TGTGCCAGCAGCGGAGAAACAGGGAGCGCTGAAGCTTTCTTT
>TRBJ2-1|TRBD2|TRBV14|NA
CASSPPGLAGNGQFF
TGTGCCAGCAGCCCCCCGGGACTAGCGGGAAACGGGCAGTTCTTC
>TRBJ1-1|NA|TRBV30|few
CAWSPSGLNTEAFF
TGTGCCTGGAGCCCCAGCGGGTTGAACACTGAAGCTTTCTTT
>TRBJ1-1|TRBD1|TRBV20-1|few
CSARRTGRNTEAFF
TGCAGTGCTAGACGGACAGGGAGGAACACTGAAGCTTTCTTT
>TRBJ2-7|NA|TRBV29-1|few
CSVVKTSSARQYF
TGCAGCGTGGTGAAGACTTCTAGCGCCAGGCAGTACTTC
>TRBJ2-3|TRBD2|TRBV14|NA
CASSPSGLAGDTQYF
TGTGCCAGCAGCCCCAGCGGCCTAGCGGGTGATACGCAGTATTTT
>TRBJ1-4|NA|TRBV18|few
CASSSRGATNEKLFF
TGTGCCAGCTCATCCCGGGGAGCGACTAATGAAAAACTGTTTTTT
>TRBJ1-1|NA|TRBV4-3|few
CASSQDGQQRAFF
TGCGCCAGCAGCCAAGATGGGCAACAAAGGGCTTTCTTT
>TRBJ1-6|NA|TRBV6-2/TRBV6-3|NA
CASTGYIGSPLHF
TGTGCCAGCACTGGTTATATTGGATCACCCCTCCACTTT
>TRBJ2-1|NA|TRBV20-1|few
CSARDLRSSYNEQFF
TGCAGTGCTAGAGATCTGAGGAGCTCCTACAATGAGCAGTTCTTC
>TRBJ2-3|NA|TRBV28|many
CASSLLTDTQYF
TGTGCCAGCAGCTTACTCACAGATACGCAGTATTTT
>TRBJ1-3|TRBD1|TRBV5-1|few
CASSLAGSRGPFKRNTIYF
TGCGCCAGCAGCTTGGCCGGGTCGAGGGGGCCCTTTAAGCGGAACACCATATATTTT
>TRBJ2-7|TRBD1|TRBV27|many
CASSPDRVEQYF
TGTGCCAGCAGCCCCGACAGGGTCGAGCAGTACTTC
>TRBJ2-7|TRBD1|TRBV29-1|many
CSVKGQDSYEQYF
TGCAGCGTGAAAGGACAGGACTCCTACGAGCAGTACTTC
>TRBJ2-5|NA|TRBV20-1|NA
CSAREPGGRGETQYF
TGCAGTGCTAGAGAACCCGGGGGCAGAGGAGAGACCCAGTACTTC
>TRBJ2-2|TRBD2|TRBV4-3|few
CASSQESSGRYGELFF
TGCGCCAGCAGCCAAGAATCGAGCGGGAGGTACGGGGAGCTGTTTTTT
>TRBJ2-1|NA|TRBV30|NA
CAWARVGEQFF
TGTGCCTGGGCCAGGGTCGGTGAGCAGTTCTTC
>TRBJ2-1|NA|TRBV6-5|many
CASSSRGRSFNEQFF
TGTGCCAGCAGTTCCCGGGGGCGATCTTTTAATGAGCAGTTCTTC
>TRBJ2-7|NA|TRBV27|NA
CASSFSGFSYEQYF
TGTGCCAGCAGTTTTAGTGGGTTCAGCTACGAGCAGTACTTC
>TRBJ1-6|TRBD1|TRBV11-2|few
CASSLSTTGVNSPLHF
TGTGCCAGCAGCTTATCTACGACAGGGGTAAATTCACCCCTCCACTTT
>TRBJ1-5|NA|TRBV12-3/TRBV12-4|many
CASSWTDNQPQHF
TGTGCCAGCAGTTGGACAGACAATCAGCCCCAGCATTTT
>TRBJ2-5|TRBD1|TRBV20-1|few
CSARGDRGQETQYF
TGCAGTGCTAGGGGGGACAGGGGGCAAGAGACCCAGTACTTC
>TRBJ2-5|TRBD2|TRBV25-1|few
CASSEKRGGSQETQYF
TGTGCCAGCAGTGAAAAAAGGGGAGGGAGTCAAGAGACCCAGTACTTC
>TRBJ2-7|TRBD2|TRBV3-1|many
CASSQSSGMRNEQYF
TGTGCCAGCAGCCAATCTAGCGGGATGCGAAACGAGCAGTACTTC
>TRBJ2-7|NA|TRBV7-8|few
CASSLIMRDEQYF
TGTGCCAGCAGCTTAATTATGAGGGACGAGCAGTACTTC